The 24 T cell receptor beta chains below come from one sample, sequenced in a study of beta chain features in type 1 diabetes. Sequenced material consisted of expressed TCRB transcripts (all of the isolated RNA was reverse transcribed). Libraries were prepared by immunoSEQ multiplex PCR; TCRdb keeps only in-frame clonotypes and omits some of them. Among 500,000 to 650,000 clones listed, around 11% were seen once. Points from the study as a whole: In all four CD4+ subsets, TCRB CDR3 length was significantly, moderately reduced in type 1 diabetes.

These receptors have no identified antigens. The sequencing sample was made of naive CD4+ T cells from blood. All receptors come from a man aged 30-40 years with type 1 diabetes.

This clone came up a few times. The rearrangement uses TRBV18 and TRBJ2-1, with unresolved D. Germline V CDR1 and CDR2: KGHSH, LQKENI. CDR3 length equals 16 residues. Between the trimmed V and J ends, which lost 0 bases and 2 bases, there was a span of 11 bases. The chain's CDR3 is CASSPPNLNTYNEQFF. The CDR3 coding sequence is TGTGCCAGCTCACCACCTAACCTAAATACCTACAATGAGCAGTTCTTC.

The chain carries TRBV5-1 and TRBJ1-6; 7 bases are shared with TRBD1. After removal of 0 bases from V and 4 bases from J, the junction contained 1 base not matched to a gene. Germline V gene lookup returns CDR1 SGHRS and CDR2 YFSETQ. The CDR3 totals 15 residues. As DNA, the CDR3 is TGCGCCAGCAGCTTGGAGACAGGGTATAATTCACCCCTCCACTTT. The encoded protein is CASSLETGYNSPLHF.

The chain combines TRBV7-2 with TRBJ2-7; D perhaps matches TRBD2 (6 bases). The CDR3 loop spans 12 amino acids. CDR1 and CDR2 from the germline V gene are SGHTA and FQGNSA. V was pared by 5 bases and J by 3 bases, with 8 bases between. CDR3 in DNA: TGTGCCAGCAGCAGGGACTTCTACGAGCAGTACTTC. Translating gives CASSRDFYEQYF. The complete variable domain, with remaining parts taken from reference TRBV7-2 and TRBJ2-7, reads GAGVSQSPSNKVTEKGKDVELRCDPISGHTALYWYRQSLGQGLEFLIYFQGNSAPDKSGLPSDRFSAERTGGSVSTLTIQRTQQEDSAVYLCASSRDFYEQYFGPGTRLTVT.

This clone was found a few times. The V gene is TRBV7-2, the J gene TRBJ2-1, with unresolved D. This CDR3 has 12 amino acids. Deletions cut 0 bases from V and 10 bases from J, with 7 bases between. Germline CDR1 SGHTA, CDR2 FQGNSA. CDR3 nucleotides: TGTGCCAGCAGCTTAGCGTTTTTAGAGCAGTTCTTC. As protein: CASSLAFLEQFF. Complete variable domain (other parts from reference TRBV7-2 and TRBJ2-1): GAGVSQSPSNKVTEKGKDVELRCDPISGHTALYWYRQSLGQGLEFLIYFQGNSAPDKSGLPSDRFSAERTGGSVSTLTIQRTQQEDSAVYLCASSLAFLEQFFGPGTRLTVL.

This clone was detected a few times. The chain couples TRBV29-1 to TRBJ2-5, with D perhaps being TRBD1 or TRBD2 (6 bases each). Germline assignment: CDR1 SQVTM and CDR2 ANQGSEA. The CDR3 has 13 residues. V lost 4 bases and J lost 4, with 13 bases in between. The CDR3 loop reads CSVGGGSGETQYF. The CDR3 region has the DNA TGCAGCGTTGGAGGGGGGTCCGGAGAGACCCAGTACTTC.

The rearrangement joins TRBV7-9 to TRBJ2-1; D is unclear. V was trimmed by 5 bases and J by 6 bases, leaving 23 bases between them. This CDR3 is built from 17 residues. CDR1 is SEHNR and CDR2 is FQNEAQ in the germline V gene (reference sequence). The CDR3 reads CASSPTSARRLSNEQFF. CDR3 sequence (DNA): TGTGCCAGCAGCCCTACCTCAGCACGAAGGTTGAGCAATGAGCAGTTCTTC.

The chain combines TRBV28 with TRBJ2-1, with 7 bases aligning to TRBD1. Germline lookup yields CDR1 MDHEN and CDR2 SYDVKM. V lost 4 bases and J lost 8; bases outside the gene matches: 8. CDR3 length: 14 amino acids. CDR3 nucleotide sequence: TGTGCCAGCAGTTCCTTCCTTACAGGGGATGAGCAGTTCTTC. Protein sequence: CASSSFLTGDEQFF.

This clone was seen only a few times. CDR3 residues: CSVQNWDRANTIYF. In DNA, the CDR3 is TGCAGCGTTCAAAATTGGGACAGGGCTAACACCATATATTTT. The chain is built from TRBV29-1 and TRBJ1-3; 9 bases agree with TRBD1. Germline trimming cut 5 bases from V and 7 bases from J; bases unmatched to any gene: 9. The germline V gene encodes CDR1 SQVTM and CDR2 ANQGSEA. This CDR3 comprises 14 residues. Filled out from reference TRBV29-1 and TRBJ1-3, the complete variable domain reads SAVISQKPSRDICQRGTSLTIQCQVDSQVTMMFWYRQQPGQSLTLIATANQGSEATYESGFVIDKFPISRPNLTFSTLTVSNMSPEDSSIYLCSVQNWDRANTIYFGEGSWLTVV.

The chain joins TRBV4-3 to TRBJ1-4; D unclear. CDR3 length: 15 residues. The V and J ends lost 2 bases and 7 bases respectively, with 14 bases between them. Germline CDR1 and CDR2: LGHNA and YSLEER. CDR3: CASSQTPPTGEKLFF. In nucleotides, the CDR3 is TGCGCCAGCAGCCAAACCCCTCCGACTGGTGAAAAACTGTTTTTT.

V and J are TRBV7-8 and TRBJ1-2; unclear D gene. In germline, CDR1 is SGHVS, CDR2 FQNEAQ. Trimming took off 5 bases at V and 4 bases at J, with 14 bases between the two ends. This CDR3 is 14 amino acids long. The chain's CDR3 is CASSPQWGGYGYTF. CDR3 nucleotides: TGTGCCAGCAGCCCCCAATGGGGAGGCTATGGCTACACCTTC. Filled out from reference TRBV7-8 and TRBJ1-2, the complete variable domain reads GAGVSQSPRYKVAKRGQDVALRCDPISGHVSLFWYQQALGQGPEFLTYFQNEAQLDKSGLPSDRFFAERPEGSVSTLKIQRTQQEDSAVYLCASSPQWGGYGYTFGSGTRLTVV.

The rearrangement joins TRBV27 to TRBJ2-1; TRBD1 aligns across 9 bases. Germline values: CDR1 MNHEY, CDR2 SMNVEV (reference sequence). The V gene end was trimmed by 5 bases and the J gene end by 4 bases; junction bases not matched to a gene: 9. This CDR3 comprises 16 residues. CDR3 amino acids: CASSRTGQGIYNEQFF. CDR3 sequence (DNA): TGTGCCAGCAGTCGCACGGGACAGGGAATTTACAATGAGCAGTTCTTC.

V usage is TRBV7-2 and J usage is TRBJ2-7, with 9 bases aligning to TRBD1. Germline V CDR1 and CDR2: SGHTA, FQGNSA. The CDR3 is 15 residues long. V lost 0 bases to trimming and J lost 6 bases; unmatched junction nucleotides: 6. The CDR3 loop is CASSLAGDRVGEQYF. CDR3 DNA sequence: TGTGCCAGCAGCTTAGCGGGGGACAGGGTCGGCGAGCAGTACTTC.

The V gene is TRBV5-4, the J gene TRBJ1-6; no reliable D call. Per germline, CDR1 SGHNT and CDR2 YYREEE (reference sequence). The CDR3 sequence is 16 residues long. Trimming left V 0 bases short and J 5 bases short, with 12 bases between. In DNA form, the CDR3 reads TGTGCCAGCAGCTTGGCGGGGTTGGTGAATAATTCACCCCTCCACTTT. Encoded protein: CASSLAGLVNNSPLHF.

This sequence joins TRBV5-1 and TRBJ1-3; possibly TRBD1 for D (6 bases). Trimming shortened V by 0 bases and J by 0 bases, and 10 bases separated the two germline ends. Germline loops: CDR1 SGHRS, CDR2 YFSETQ. The CDR3 has 16 residues. Here the CDR3 DNA reads TGCGCCAGCAGCTTGGAAACAGGGCGCTCTGGAAACACCATATATTTT. Amino acids: CASSLETGRSGNTIYF.

This chain links TRBV2 with TRBJ2-7; D is unclear. Germline CDR1 SNHLY, CDR2 FYNNEI. V was shortened by 5 bases and J by 5 bases, with 4 bases between the two germline ends. This CDR3 contains 10 residues. The CDR3 loop reads CASSTNEQYF. Here the CDR3 DNA reads TGTGCCAGCAGTACAAACGAGCAGTACTTC.

In this sample, this clone turned up a few times. The chain employs TRBV4-2 and TRBJ1-1; D not certain. With 4 bases removed from V and 5 bases from J, the gap between germline ends came to 17 bases. This CDR3 has 15 amino acids. CDR1 and CDR2 (germline): LGHNA, YNFKEQ. The DNA for the CDR3 is TGTGCCAGCAGCCCCCCGGAGGGAAAGTTGACTGAAGCTTTCTTT. Translated, it gives CASSPPEGKLTEAFF.

This clone was seen more than once but under ten times. The rearrangement uses TRBV7-8 and TRBJ1-4; 9 bases are a match to TRBD1. The CDR3 totals 20 residues. Germline trimming cut 0 bases from V and 0 bases from J; bases unmatched to any gene: 11. The V gene's germline CDR1 is SGHVS and CDR2 FQNEAQ. DNA of the CDR3: TGTGCCAGCAGCTTAGCACCCGGACAGGGGACTTATGCAACTAATGAAAAACTGTTTTTT. Translation: CASSLAPGQGTYATNEKLFF.

In its sample, this clone was seen a few times. The chain carries TRBV9 and TRBJ2-7, with D perhaps TRBD1 or TRBD2 (7 bases each). The germline V gene has CDR1 SGDLS and CDR2 YYNGEE. Trimming cost V 2 bases and J 0 bases, with 15 bases left between them. The CDR3 has 16 amino acids. The CDR3: CASSVGGTASSYEQYF. CDR3 in DNA: TGTGCCAGCAGCGTCGGGGGGACAGCCAGCTCCTACGAGCAGTACTTC.

The V call is TRBV5-1, the J call TRBJ2-5; D remains ambiguous. The CDR3 length is 15 residues. Trimming pared 2 bases from V and 0 bases from J, leaving 11 bases between. CDR1 and CDR2 from the germline V gene are SGHRS and YFSETQ. The CDR3 sequence is CASSFNRRYQETQYF. Here the CDR3 DNA reads TGCGCCAGCAGCTTTAATAGACGGTACCAAGAGACCCAGTACTTC. The whole variable domain, remainder taken from reference TRBV5-1 and TRBJ2-5, is KAGVTQTPRYLIKTRGQQVTLSCSPISGHRSVSWYQQTPGQGLQFLFEYFSETQRNKGNFPGRFSGRQFSNSRSEMNVSTLELGDSALYLCASSFNRRYQETQYFGPGTRLLVL.

This sequence joins TRBV7-2 and TRBJ1-6, with unresolved D. This CDR3 comprises 13 residues. V gave up 3 bases and J gave up 11 bases, with 11 bases separating them. Germline V gives CDR1 SGHTA, CDR2 FQGNSA. CDR3 DNA: TGTGCCAGCAGCTTCGGGCAGACGACACCCCTCCACTTT. Encoded protein: CASSFGQTTPLHF.

CDR3 sequence reads: CASSRDRAYGYTF. CDR3 bases: TGTGCCAGCAGCAGGGACAGGGCCTATGGCTACACCTTC. V is TRBV5-6 and J is TRBJ1-2, with TRBD1 identical over 9 bases. CDR1 and CDR2 from the germline V gene are SGHDT and YYEEEE. Trimming took 4 bases from V and 4 from J; bases not matched to a gene: 2. This CDR3 is built from 13 residues. Using reference TRBV5-6 and TRBJ1-2 for the parts outside the CDR3, the full variable domain is DAGVTQSPTHLIKTRGQQVTLRCSPKSGHDTVSWYQQALGQGPQFIFQYYEEEERQRGNFPDRFSGHQFPNYSSELNVNALLLGDSALYLCASSRDRAYGYTFGSGTRLTVV.

This clone was detected a few times. The chain recombines TRBV7-2 with TRBJ1-6; D gene ambiguous. V was trimmed by 1 base and J by 5 bases, leaving 9 bases between them. The CDR3 contains 15 residues. Germline CDR1 is SGHTA and CDR2 is FQGNSA. CDR3 residues: CASSLGRSDNSPLHF. DNA for the CDR3: TGTGCCAGCAGCTTAGGCAGGTCGGATAATTCACCCCTCCACTTT.

The chain recombines TRBV19 with TRBJ2-7, with 10 bases that match TRBD1. This CDR3 spans 15 amino acids. The V gene end was trimmed by 7 bases and the J gene end by 2 bases; junction bases not matched to a gene: 8. The germline CDR1 and CDR2 sequences are LNHDA and SQIVND (reference sequence). Here the CDR3 reads CASTSGQGYPYEQYF. CDR3 DNA: TGTGCCAGTACCTCGGGACAGGGGTACCCCTACGAGCAGTACTTC.

The chain joins TRBV6-5 to TRBJ2-5; D could derive from TRBD1 or TRBD2 (5 bases each). Looked up from germline, CDR1 is MNHEY and CDR2 is SVGAGI. The CDR3 is 15 residues long. V was clipped by 2 bases and J by 8 bases, with 18 bases between them. CDR3 bases: TGTGCCAGCAGTTACGGTGGGACCGCAGGAGAAACCCAGTACTTC. Protein sequence: CASSYGGTAGETQYF.